These T cell receptor beta chains were read from a single sample in a study of blood T cell repertoires in COVID-19. TCRdb keeps only in-frame clones here, not all; method: immunoSEQ multiplex PCR. Here the sample spans some 250,000 clones, roughly 80% being singletons. Specimen: peripheral blood. Receptors originate from a woman older than 75 with acute or convalescent COVID-19. The CDR3 runs from the conserved cysteine through the conserved F or W. D genes are given only for firm matches. Where a row states a size, it is once, few, many or the class of an expanded clone; other rows omit it.

J gene,V gene,CDR3 length,D gene,clone size,CDR3 protein,CDR3 DNA
TRBJ1-4,TRBV5-1,19,TRBD1,-,CASSTATGQASATNEKLFF,TGCGCCAGCAGCACTGCTACCGGACAGGCCTCAGCAACTAATGAAAAACTGTTTTTT
TRBJ1-2,TRBV28,14,TRBD1,-,CASSLDRLGYGYTF,TGTGCCAGCAGTTTGGACAGGTTAGGGTATGGCTACACCTTC
TRBJ1-6,TRBV9,14,-,-,CASSLGQYNSPLHF,TGTGCCAGCAGCTTAGGACAGTATAATTCACCCCTCCACTTT
TRBJ1-2,TRBV5-8,15,TRBD1,-,CASSPRQGPNYGYTF,TGTGCCAGCAGCCCGCGACAGGGACCTAACTATGGCTACACCTTC
TRBJ1-2,TRBV3-1/TRBV3-2,14,-,-,CASSQGGRSYGYTF,TGTGCCAGCAGCCAAGGGGGGAGGAGCTATGGCTACACCTTC
TRBJ2-7,TRBV29-1,12,-,few,CSVSTVGYEQYF,TGCAGCGTATCTACAGTAGGCTACGAGCAGTACTTC
TRBJ2-1,TRBV4-1,17,TRBD2,-,CASSQDLAGGINNEQFF,TGCGCCAGCAGCCAGGACCTAGCGGGGGGAATAAACAATGAGCAGTTCTTC
TRBJ1-2,TRBV4-1,20,TRBD1,-,CASSQVSRGTGAPRNYGYTF,TGCGCCAGCAGCCAAGTGTCCCGTGGGACAGGGGCACCTCGGAACTATGGCTACACCTTC
TRBJ2-7,TRBV5-1,14,-,-,CASSDLGSSYEQYF,TGCGCCAGCAGCGACTTGGGGAGCTCCTACGAGCAGTACTTC
TRBJ2-5,TRBV5-4,17,TRBD2,few,CASSPGLAGGFEETQYF,TGTGCCAGCAGCCCGGGACTAGCGGGGGGATTTGAAGAGACCCAGTACTTC
TRBJ2-4,TRBV5-8,16,-,once,CASSLDLFSGQNIQYF,TGTGCCAGCAGCTTGGATCTGTTTTCAGGCCAAAACATTCAGTACTTC
TRBJ2-7,TRBV5-1,14,TRBD1,-,CASSSTGGSYEQYF,TGCGCCAGCAGCTCGACAGGGGGTAGCTACGAGCAGTACTTC
TRBJ2-7,TRBV19,14,TRBD1,-,CASSSQGATYEQYF,TGTGCCAGTAGTAGTCAGGGGGCAACCTACGAGCAGTACTTC
TRBJ2-7,TRBV6-6,18,-,-,CASSRNTGASSQVYEQYF,TGTGCCAGCAGTCGAAACACTGGGGCCTCATCACAGGTCTACGAGCAGTACTTC
TRBJ2-5,TRBV9,16,-,-,CASSVYGRGNQETQYF,TGTGCCAGCAGCGTTTATGGCCGGGGGAACCAAGAGACCCAGTACTTC
TRBJ1-5,TRBV5-6,15,TRBD1,-,CASSEGTGYAQPQHF,TGTGCCAGCAGCGAAGGGACAGGGTACGCTCAGCCCCAGCATTTT
TRBJ1-1,TRBV12-3/TRBV12-4,13,-,-,CASSLNGGTEAFF,TGTGCCAGCAGTTTAAACGGGGGCACTGAAGCTTTCTTT
TRBJ1-5,TRBV28,15,TRBD1,-,CASRPDRGGNQPQHF,TGTGCCAGCAGACCAGACAGGGGAGGCAATCAGCCCCAGCATTTT
TRBJ2-4,TRBV27,17,-,once,CASSLSGQRVAKNIQYF,TGTGCCAGCAGTTTATCGGGGCAGAGAGTCGCCAAAAACATTCAGTACTTC
TRBJ2-1,TRBV11-3,16,TRBD2,-,CASSPRTSGTDNEQFF,TGTGCCAGCAGCCCCCGGACTAGCGGGACGGATAATGAGCAGTTCTTC
TRBJ2-2,TRBV19,16,TRBD1,-,CASRNSRDSNTGELFF,TGTGCCAGTAGAAACAGCCGGGACAGCAACACCGGGGAGCTGTTTTTT
TRBJ1-1,TRBV5-1,15,-,-,CASSLDLGGATEAFF,TGCGCCAGCAGCTTGGACCTCGGGGGGGCCACTGAAGCTTTCTTT
TRBJ1-1,TRBV12-3/TRBV12-4,13,-,-,CASSPGASRGAFF,TGTGCCAGCAGCCCAGGGGCCTCCCGGGGAGCTTTCTTT
TRBJ2-3,TRBV5-1,14,TRBD1,-,CASSPGQVTDTQYF,TGCGCCAGCAGCCCTGGACAGGTTACAGATACGCAGTATTTT
TRBJ2-2,TRBV10-1,15,TRBD1,once,CASSTGTGLTGELFF,TGCGCCAGCAGCACCGGGACAGGGCTCACCGGGGAGCTGTTTTTT
TRBJ2-1,TRBV10-3,16,-,-,CAISEYAGMDRNEQFF,TGTGCCATCAGTGAGTACGCGGGTATGGATCGCAATGAGCAGTTCTTC
TRBJ1-2,TRBV12-3/TRBV12-4,12,-,once,CASTGQQYGYTF,TGTGCCAGCACTGGACAGCAATATGGCTACACCTTC
TRBJ1-2,TRBV19,15,TRBD1,-,CASSPNRGERDGYTF,TGTGCCAGTAGTCCTAACAGGGGAGAAAGGGATGGCTACACCTTC
TRBJ1-4,TRBV11-1,14,TRBD1,-,CASSPGTGWRKLFF,TGTGCCAGCAGCCCGGGGACAGGGTGGCGCAAACTGTTTTTT
TRBJ2-1,TRBV7-9,15,-,-,CASSSLADSYNEQFF,TGTGCCAGCAGCTCCTTAGCGGATTCCTACAATGAGCAGTTCTTC
TRBJ1-2,TRBV15,15,-,-,CATSRGPGQDYGYTF,TGTGCCACCAGCAGGGGGCCAGGACAAGATTATGGCTACACCTTC
TRBJ1-2,TRBV28,12,-,once,CAAGGGYYGYTF,TGTGCCGCCGGGGGAGGCTACTATGGCTACACCTTC
TRBJ2-7,TRBV5-4,15,-,-,CASSLIGGVDREQYF,TGTGCCAGCAGCTTGATCGGTGGAGTGGATCGCGAGCAGTACTTC
TRBJ1-2,TRBV5-1,14,-,-,CASSLGGEGYGYTF,TGCGCCAGCAGCTTGGGCGGGGAGGGCTATGGCTACACCTTC
TRBJ1-1,TRBV15,17,-,-,CAIKDRRTPGKNTEAFF,TGTGCCATCAAGGACCGCCGGACCCCAGGGAAGAACACTGAAGCTTTCTTT
TRBJ2-7,TRBV14,15,TRBD2,-,CASSQGLAGGEEQYF,TGTGCCAGCAGCCAAGGCCTAGCGGGGGGTGAGGAGCAGTACTTC
TRBJ2-7,TRBV5-1,15,TRBD1,many,CASSVGQVDSYEQYF,TGCGCCAGCAGCGTGGGACAGGTGGACTCCTACGAGCAGTACTTC
TRBJ1-3,TRBV18,16,TRBD1,-,CASSPGQGGSGNTIYF,TGTGCCAGCTCACCCGGACAGGGGGGCTCTGGAAACACCATATATTTT
TRBJ1-5,TRBV28,15,-,-,CASTLGGYSNQPQHF,TGTGCCAGCACCCTGGGGGGATATAGCAATCAGCCCCAGCATTTT
TRBJ2-1,TRBV5-1,11,-,few,CASSLLNEQFF,TGCGCCAGCAGCTTGCTTAATGAGCAGTTCTTC
TRBJ1-3,TRBV7-2,14,TRBD1,once,CASSSGGSGNTIYF,TGTGCCAGCAGTTCAGGGGGCTCTGGAAACACCATATATTTT
TRBJ2-1,TRBV14,15,TRBD2,-,CASSQVAGAYNEQFF,TGTGCCAGCAGCCAAGTAGCGGGGGCCTACAATGAGCAGTTCTTC
TRBJ2-5,TRBV6-5,15,TRBD1,once,CAHGTGFRIGETQYF,TGTGCCCACGGGACAGGGTTTAGAATAGGAGAGACCCAGTACTTC
TRBJ2-5,TRBV7-9,13,TRBD1,-,CASSHSGGETQYF,TGTGCCAGCAGCCACTCAGGGGGCGAGACCCAGTACTTC
TRBJ1-5,TRBV19,14,-,-,CASSMEGFNQPQHF,TGTGCCAGTAGTATGGAGGGGTTCAATCAGCCCCAGCATTTT